Below, 26 T cell receptor beta chains from the same sample are listed, as sequenced in a study of blood T cell repertoires in COVID-19. Using immunoSEQ multiplex PCR, the repertoire was profiled, and TCRdb retains in-frame clones only, with some absent. The sample consists of tens of thousands of clones, approximately 88% of them appearing once. Material for sequencing was peripheral blood. Source of these receptors: a man aged 50 or older with COVID-19, enrolled during active disease.

The CDR3 spells CASSLVPGEQYF. Written as DNA, the CDR3 is TGTGCCAGCAGCTTAGTCCCGGGCGAGCAGTACTTC. The chain uses TRBV11-2 and TRBJ2-7, with unresolved D. The V gene's germline CDR1 is SGHAT and CDR2 FQNNGV. This CDR3 comprises 12 residues. V was cut by 1 base and J by 6 bases, with 7 bases left in between. The full variable domain, its missing parts supplied by reference TRBV11-2 and TRBJ2-7, is EAGVAQSPRYKIIEKRQSVAFWCNPISGHATLYWYQQILGQGPKLLIQFQNNGVVDDSQLPKDRFSAERLKGVDSTLKIQPAKLEDSAVYLCASSLVPGEQYFGPGTRLTVT.

This chain links TRBV27 with TRBJ2-3, with 9 nucleotides matching TRBD2. Germline-derived CDR1 and CDR2 are MNHEY and SMNVEV (reference sequence). The CDR3 has 18 amino acids. Unmatched junction bases numbered 14, after V lost 5 bases and J lost 2 bases. The CDR3 nucleotides are TGTGCCAGCAGTCGATCCCCCTTGAGCGGGGGGCCCACAGATACGCAGTATTTT. Translating it yields CASSRSPLSGGPTDTQYF.

The chain joins TRBV6-5 to TRBJ2-4; D possibly corresponds to TRBD1 (6 bases). Germline loops: CDR1 MNHEY, CDR2 SVGAGI. V lost 0 bases, J lost 4 bases, and 10 bases lay in between. This CDR3 comprises 15 residues. The CDR3 DNA sequence: TGTGCCAGCAGTTACTCAACACAGGGTAAAAACATTCAGTACTTC. This translates into CASSYSTQGKNIQYF.

The V gene is TRBV30, the J gene TRBJ1-2; 8 positions agree with TRBD1. The CDR3 has 15 residues. The germline V gene encodes CDR1 GTSNPN and CDR2 SVGIG (reference sequence). Trimming took 4 bases from V and 4 from J; bases not matched to a gene: 11. In DNA form, the CDR3 reads TGTGCCTGGATCAGCAGGACAGGGATCGGCTATGGCTACACCTTC. Encoded protein: CAWISRTGIGYGYTF.

The V call is TRBV27, the J call TRBJ2-3, with TRBD2 matching over 11 bases. The V segment lost 6 bases and the J segment 2 bases; nucleotides outside the gene matches: 7. The CDR3 contains 16 residues. CDR1 is MNHEY and CDR2 is SMNVEV in the germline V gene (reference sequence). DNA of the CDR3: TGTGCCAGCAGGCGACTAGCGGGGTATGACACAGATACGCAGTATTTT. Protein: CASRRLAGYDTDTQYF.

The rearrangement uses TRBV6-5 and TRBJ2-1; the match to TRBD2 covers 11 bases. CDR1 MNHEY and CDR2 SVGAGI come from the germline V gene. V lost 2 bases and J lost 7; bases outside the gene matches: 7. The length of the CDR3 is 16 residues. CDR3 in amino acids: CASSYGASGGRNEQFF. The CDR3 DNA reads as TGTGCCAGCAGTTACGGGGCTAGCGGGGGGAGGAATGAGCAGTTCTTC.

The rearrangement joins TRBV3-1 (or the pseudogene TRBV3-2) to TRBJ1-3; 10 nucleotides line up with TRBD1. This CDR3 spans 17 amino acids. Germline CDR1 LGHDT, CDR2 YNNKEL (reference sequence). J lost 5 bases, V lost 0 bases, and 7 bases had no gene match. The DNA of the CDR3 is TGTGCCAGCAGCCAAGAGGGACAGGGGCCATTGAGAAACACCATATATTTT. Its protein is CASSQEGQGPLRNTIYF.

Here the CDR3 DNA reads TGTGCCAGCAGTGACAGAGGGTTATACCAAGAGACCCAGTACTTC. It codes for CASSDRGLYQETQYF. The rearrangement links TRBV2 to TRBJ2-5, with a weak D call TRBD2 (5 bases). In germline, CDR1 is SNHLY, CDR2 FYNNEI. The CDR3 is 15 residues long. V gave up 3 bases and J gave up 0 bases, with 11 bases separating them.

The chain uses TRBV19 and TRBJ1-1; D is possibly TRBD1 (5 bases). Germline V CDR1 and CDR2: LNHDA, SQIVND (reference sequence). The CDR3 runs to 13 residues. Trimming removed 3 bases from V and 6 bases from J, with 11 bases in between. The CDR3 is CASSIWGDSEAFF. Here the CDR3 DNA reads TGTGCCAGTAGTATTTGGGGGGACTCTGAAGCTTTCTTT. The variable domain in full, completed from reference TRBV19 and TRBJ1-1, reads DGGITQSPKYLFRKEGQNVTLSCEQNLNHDAMYWYRQDPGQGLRLIYYSQIVNDFQKGDIAEGYSVSREKKESFPLTVTSAQKNPTAFYLCASSIWGDSEAFFGQGTRLTVV.

This chain links TRBV5-4 with TRBJ1-1, with D unclear. Between the trimmed V and J ends, which lost 3 bases and 1 base, there was a span of 4 bases. CDR3 length: 12 amino acids. From germline, CDR1 is SGHNT and CDR2 YYREEE (reference sequence). The CDR3 DNA follows: TGTGCCAGCAGCTACAGGAACACTGAAGCTTTCTTT. It specifies CASSYRNTEAFF.

The sample holds one count of this clone. The rearrangement links TRBV29-1 to TRBJ2-7; D unclear. CDR3 length: 14 amino acids. Germline CDR1 SQVTM, CDR2 ANQGSEA. Trimming stripped 8 bases from V and 2 bases from J, with 19 bases between. The CDR3 spells CSFSMTSGAYEQYF. The CDR3 region has the DNA TGCAGCTTCAGTATGACCTCGGGTGCCTACGAGCAGTACTTC.

V is TRBV5-6 and J is TRBJ2-7; tentative D call: TRBD2 (7 bases). The germline CDR1 and CDR2 sequences are SGHDT and YYEEEE. V lost 4 bases and J lost 4, with 9 bases in between. The CDR3 has 12 residues. The CDR3 region is CASSRGGYEQYF. The DNA for the CDR3 is TGTGCCAGCAGCAGGGGGGGTTACGAGCAGTACTTC.

J is TRBJ2-5 and V is TRBV3-1 (or the pseudogene TRBV3-2); 7 nucleotides match TRBD1. V trimming: 4 bases; J trimming: 5 bases; junction bases outside the gene matches: 10. This CDR3 region has 15 residues. Germline V lookup: CDR1 LGHDT, CDR2 YNNKEL (reference sequence). DNA for the CDR3: TGTGCCAGCAGCCTAAACAGGGGTTGGGGGGAGACCCAGTACTTC. This encodes CASSLNRGWGETQYF.

The chain links TRBV27 to TRBJ2-5; 12 bases agree with TRBD2. The germline gives CDR1 MNHEY, CDR2 SMNVEV (reference sequence). The CDR3 has 17 amino acids. The trim removed 5 bases at V and 7 bases at J, leaving 14 bases unmatched. CDR3 loop: CASSQRTSGTTMGTQYF. The CDR3 nucleotides are TGTGCCAGCAGTCAGAGGACTAGCGGGACCACGATGGGGACCCAGTACTTC.

This clone is a singleton in its sample. J is TRBJ1-2 and V is TRBV7-2; D unclear. With 5 bases removed from V and 0 bases from J, the gap between germline ends came to 10 bases. Germline values: CDR1 SGHTA, CDR2 FQGNSA. This CDR3 has 14 amino acids. The CDR3 DNA sequence: TGTGCCAGCAGCCAAGCTCGAGCTAACTATGGCTACACCTTC. Translating gives CASSQARANYGYTF.

The rearrangement uses TRBV10-3 and TRBJ2-5; tentative D call: TRBD2 (6 bases). The length of the CDR3 is 15 residues. V lost 0 bases and J 1 base, leaving 9 bases between the germline ends. CDR1 is ENHRY, CDR2 SYGVKD, per germline. CDR3 sequence reads: CAISESPEGQETQYF. As DNA, the CDR3 is TGTGCCATCAGTGAGTCCCCGGAGGGCCAAGAGACCCAGTACTTC.

V gene TRBV6-5 combines with J gene TRBJ1-1; 10 bases align to TRBD1. CDR3 length equals 14 residues. The V gene end was trimmed by 5 bases and the J gene end by 5 bases; junction bases not matched to a gene: 5. Germline V gives CDR1 MNHEY, CDR2 SVGAGI. CDR3 DNA sequence: TGTGCCAGCAGTAACCGGGACAGGGGAACTGAAGCTTTCTTT. Translation: CASSNRDRGTEAFF.

V is TRBV9 and J is TRBJ2-7; 7 nucleotides match TRBD2. The CDR3 totals 15 residues. The V segment lost 0 bases and the J segment 3 bases; nucleotides outside the gene matches: 6. Germline V gene data show CDR1 as SGDLS and CDR2 as YYNGEE. The CDR3 sequence: CASSVVGEGLYEQYF. CDR3 in DNA: TGTGCCAGCAGCGTAGTAGGGGAGGGCCTCTACGAGCAGTACTTC.

This sequence joins TRBV3-1 (or the pseudogene TRBV3-2) and TRBJ1-1, with 8 positions matching TRBD1. CDR3 size: 14 residues. CDR1 and CDR2 from the germline V gene are LGHDT and YNNKEL (reference sequence). The ends lost 6 bases at V and 6 bases at J; junction bases unmatched: 9. The CDR3 coding sequence is TGTGCCAGCAGTTTACAGGGGGTTTTTGCTGAAGCTTTCTTT. Its protein is CASSLQGVFAEAFF.

The V call is TRBV3-1 (or the pseudogene TRBV3-2), the J call TRBJ1-6; 7 bases are shared with TRBD1. The CDR3 is 15 amino acids. Germline V gives CDR1 LGHDT, CDR2 YNNKEL (reference sequence). Trimming took 3 bases from V and 1 from J; bases not matched to a gene: 0. CDR3 sequence reads: CASSQDRSYNSPLHF. The CDR3 DNA follows: TGTGCCAGCAGCCAGGACAGGTCCTATAATTCACCCCTCCACTTT.

This rearrangement joins TRBV4-2 to TRBJ2-3, with a tentative D call TRBD2 (5 bases). V was shortened by 0 bases and J by 2 bases, with 12 bases between the two germline ends. CDR1 is LGHNA, CDR2 YNFKEQ, per germline. CDR3 length: 16 amino acids. The CDR3 loop is CASSQERASSTDTQYF. The CDR3 bases are TGTGCCAGCAGCCAAGAGCGGGCCTCATCCACAGATACGCAGTATTTT.

This clone was observed a few times. The V gene is TRBV2, the J gene TRBJ2-7, with a weak D call TRBD2 (6 bases). Germline values: CDR1 SNHLY, CDR2 FYNNEI. The CDR3 loop spans 15 amino acids. The V gene lost 6 bases and the J gene lost 0 bases, with 15 bases spanning the gap. The CDR3 nucleotides read TGTGCCAGCAGGAGGGATAGCGGAACCTCCTACGAGCAGTACTTC. Protein sequence: CASRRDSGTSYEQYF.

This CDR3 is CASSFRGPGGTDTQYF. The CDR3 region has the DNA TGTGCCAGCAGCTTCCGGGGCCCGGGAGGGACAGATACGCAGTATTTT. The chain is built from TRBV7-2 and TRBJ2-3, with 8 bases aligning to TRBD2. J lost 3 bases, V lost 3 bases, and 8 bases had no gene match. CDR3 length equals 16 residues. Germline loops: CDR1 SGHTA, CDR2 FQGNSA.

For the CDR3, the DNA is TGTGCCAGCAGCCAAGGGTTGGCAGGGCTGGGCCAGCCCCAGCATTTT. This gives the protein CASSQGLAGLGQPQHF. The genes are TRBV3-1 (or the pseudogene TRBV3-2) and TRBJ1-5, with a possible D match to TRBD1 (5 bases). The CDR3 sequence is 16 residues long. CDR1 and CDR2 (germline): LGHDT, YNNKEL (reference sequence). V was shortened by 1 base and J by 7 bases, with 17 bases between the two germline ends.

This clone is a singleton in its sample. CDR3 bases: TGTGCCAGCAGCCAGATGCCAGATGAGCAGTTCTTC. Its protein is CASSQMPDEQFF. V usage is TRBV7-9 and J usage is TRBJ2-1; D not certain. Per germline, CDR1 SEHNR and CDR2 FQNEAQ (reference sequence). The CDR3 consists of 12 residues. Trimming removed 5 bases at V and 8 bases at J, with 10 bases between.

Of note for this clone: Germline is not matched at one junction end, which may reflect a read error. V and J are TRBV6-5 and TRBJ2-7, with D possibly being TRBD2 (5 bases). The length of the CDR3 is 15 residues. Germline loops: CDR1 MNHEY, CDR2 SVGAGI. CDR3 DNA: TGTGCCAGCAGTTACTCCCCGGAAACGGGGTACGAGCAGTATTTC. Protein: CASSYSPETGYEQYF.